These 6 T cell receptor beta chains came from one sample sequenced in a study of cytomegalovirus exposure and HLA in healthy donors. Researchers ran the PCR with 60 Vbeta and 13 Jbeta primers. Produced via immunoSEQ multiplex PCR; TCRdb's table is partial and in-frame only. The table has roughly 150,000 clones, about 75% seen once; the top ten hold approximately 3.1%. The specimen was PBMCs. All receptors derive from a woman between 45 and 60 years old in good health and CMV-seropositive.

Regarding this clone: Other DNA variants within this sample encode the same CDR3. The CDR3 reads CASSLDQGVTEAFF. DNA for the CDR3: TGTGCCAGCAGCTTAGATCAGGGTGTCACTGAAGCTTTCTTT. The chain is built from TRBV7-2 and TRBJ1-1; tentatively, D is TRBD1 (5 bases). The CDR3 sequence is 14 residues long. Germline loops: CDR1 SGHTA, CDR2 FQGNSA. V lost 1 base and J 4 bases, leaving 10 bases between the germline ends.

The chain has TRBV5-1 and TRBJ1-1, with 12 bases that match TRBD1. V shed 5 bases and J 5 bases; nucleotides not matched to a gene: 7. The CDR3 contains 15 residues. Germline CDR1 and CDR2: SGHRS and YFSETQ. For the CDR3, the DNA is TGCGCCAGCAGTCCCGGGACAGGGGGCACGACTGAAGCTTTCTTT. Translation gives CASSPGTGGTTEAFF.

This chain uses TRBV6-6 with TRBJ1-4; D might be TRBD1 (6 bases). Trimming took 0 bases from V and 4 from J, leaving 9 bases between them. CDR3 length: 15 residues. CDR1 is MNHNY and CDR2 is SVGAGI in the germline V gene (reference sequence). CDR3 nucleotide sequence: TGTGCCAGCAGTTACTCGGACAGCGGTAATGAAAAACTGTTTTTT. Residues: CASSYSDSGNEKLFF.

The chain employs TRBV29-1 and TRBJ2-7; tentatively, D is TRBD2 (6 bases). CDR3 length: 12 residues. The germline CDR1 and CDR2 sequences are SQVTM and ANQGSEA. Trimming took off 5 bases at V and 7 bases at J, with 15 bases between the two ends. The CDR3 protein is CSVRGAGSEQYF. In DNA form, the CDR3 reads TGCAGCGTTCGCGGGGCTGGGTCGGAGCAGTACTTC.

This sequence joins TRBV9 and TRBJ1-2, with 8 bases matching TRBD1. The V segment lost 0 bases and the J segment 4 bases; nucleotides outside the gene matches: 14. The CDR3 has 18 residues. Per the germline V gene, CDR1 is SGDLS and CDR2 is YYNGEE. The chain's CDR3 is CASSVGSGRGRFGYGYTF. The CDR3 DNA is TGTGCCAGCAGCGTAGGTTCGGGCAGGGGGCGATTTGGCTATGGCTACACCTTC.

The CDR3 DNA is TGCGCCAGCAGCTTGGGTGGCGGGGAAAAAAACATTCAGTACTTC. The encoded protein is CASSLGGGEKNIQYF. The chain combines TRBV5-1 with TRBJ2-4, with a tentative D call TRBD2 (6 bases). The CDR3 sequence is 15 residues long. In germline, CDR1 is SGHRS, CDR2 YFSETQ. The V end was cut by 0 bases, the J end by 4 bases, with 11 bases between.